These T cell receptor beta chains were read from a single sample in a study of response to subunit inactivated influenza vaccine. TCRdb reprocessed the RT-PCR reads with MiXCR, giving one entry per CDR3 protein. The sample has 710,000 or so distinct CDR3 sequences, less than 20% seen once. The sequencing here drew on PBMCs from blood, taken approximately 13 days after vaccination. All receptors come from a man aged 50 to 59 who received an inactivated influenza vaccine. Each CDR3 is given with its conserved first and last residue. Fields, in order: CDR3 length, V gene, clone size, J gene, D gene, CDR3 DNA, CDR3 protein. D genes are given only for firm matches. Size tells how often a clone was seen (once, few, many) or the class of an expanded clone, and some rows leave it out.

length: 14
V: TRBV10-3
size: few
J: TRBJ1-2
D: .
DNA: TGTGCCATCAGTGAGTCGACAGTTCTAAGAGGCTACACCTTC
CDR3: CAISESTVLRGYTF

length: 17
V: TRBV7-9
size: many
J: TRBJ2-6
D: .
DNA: TGTGCCAGCACCCAATCCGGGGCCCTCTCTGGGGCCAACGTCCTGACTTTC
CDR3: CASTQSGALSGANVLTF

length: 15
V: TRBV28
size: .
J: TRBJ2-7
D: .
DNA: TGTGCCAGCAGCCATATGTGGAGGAGCCGCTACGAGCAGTACTTC
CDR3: CASSHMWRSRYEQYF

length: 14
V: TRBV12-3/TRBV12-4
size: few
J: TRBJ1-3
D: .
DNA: TGTGCCACCACCGCGGCCCTCTCTGGAAACACCATATATTTT
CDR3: CATTAALSGNTIYF

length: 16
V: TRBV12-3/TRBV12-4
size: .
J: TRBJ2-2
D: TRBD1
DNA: TGTGCCAGCAGACCTTTGGGACAGGGATTAAGCGGGGAGCTGTTTTTT
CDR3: CASRPLGQGLSGELFF

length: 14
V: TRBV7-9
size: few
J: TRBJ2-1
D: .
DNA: TGTGCCAGCAGCTTAGCGGACAATTACAATGAGCAGTTCTTC
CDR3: CASSLADNYNEQFF

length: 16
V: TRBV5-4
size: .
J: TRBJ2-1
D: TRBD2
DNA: TGTGCCAGCAGCCTACCCTTTAGCGGGGGGGTCAATGAGCAGTTCTTC
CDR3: CASSLPFSGGVNEQFF

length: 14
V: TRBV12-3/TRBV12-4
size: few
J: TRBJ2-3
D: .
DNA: TGTGCCAGCAGTCTCTACAGGGCACAGGACACGCAGTATTTT
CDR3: CASSLYRAQDTQYF

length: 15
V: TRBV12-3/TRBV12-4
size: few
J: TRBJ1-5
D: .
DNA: TGTGCCAGCAGTTTCAGGGACGGGAGCAATCAGCCCCAGCATTTT
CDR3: CASSFRDGSNQPQHF

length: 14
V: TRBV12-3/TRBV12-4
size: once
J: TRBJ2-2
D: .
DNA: TGTGCCAGCAGGCTTGGGGGCGATTCCGGGGAGCTGTTTTTT
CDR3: CASRLGGDSGELFF

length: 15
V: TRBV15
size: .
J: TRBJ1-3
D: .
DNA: TGTGCCACCAGCAGTCGTCAGGGTTCTGGAAACACCATATATTTT
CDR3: CATSSRQGSGNTIYF

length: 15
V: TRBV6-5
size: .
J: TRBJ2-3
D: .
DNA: TGTGCCAGCAGTTCGACCTTGGGAGTAGCAGATACGCAGTATTTT
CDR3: CASSSTLGVADTQYF

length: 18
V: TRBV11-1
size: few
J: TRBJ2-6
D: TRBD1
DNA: TGTGCCAGCAGCTTAAACCCACGCGACAGGGCTGGGGCCAACGTCCTGACTTTC
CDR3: CASSLNPRDRAGANVLTF

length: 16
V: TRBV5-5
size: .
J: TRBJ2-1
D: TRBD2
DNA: TGTGCCAGCAGACCGGGGACTAGCGGGTTCTACAATGAGCAGTTCTTC
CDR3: CASRPGTSGFYNEQFF

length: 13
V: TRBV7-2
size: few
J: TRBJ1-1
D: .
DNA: TGTGCCAGCAGCCCCTCGCAGGGCCTTAAGGCTTTCTTT
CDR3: CASSPSQGLKAFF